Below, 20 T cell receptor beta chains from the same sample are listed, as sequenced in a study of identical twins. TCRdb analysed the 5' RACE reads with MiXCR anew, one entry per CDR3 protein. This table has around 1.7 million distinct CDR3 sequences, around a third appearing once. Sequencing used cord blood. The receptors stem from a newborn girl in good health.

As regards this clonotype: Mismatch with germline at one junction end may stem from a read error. The CDR3 DNA reads TGTGCCAGCAGCTTGCTAGCCTACGTGCAGTACTTC. Its protein product is CASSLLAYVQYF. The V call is TRBV7-2, the J call TRBJ2-7, with D possibly matching TRBD2 (5 bases). Germline CDR1 and CDR2: SGHTA and FQGNSA. CDR3 length equals 12 residues.

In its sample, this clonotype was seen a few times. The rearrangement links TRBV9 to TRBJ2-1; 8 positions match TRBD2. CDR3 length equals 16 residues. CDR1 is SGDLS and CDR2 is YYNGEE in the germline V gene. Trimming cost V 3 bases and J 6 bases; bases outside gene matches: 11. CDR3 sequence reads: CASSAQPGLVLNEQFF. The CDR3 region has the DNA TGTGCCAGCAGCGCACAACCGGGACTAGTTCTCAATGAGCAGTTCTTC.

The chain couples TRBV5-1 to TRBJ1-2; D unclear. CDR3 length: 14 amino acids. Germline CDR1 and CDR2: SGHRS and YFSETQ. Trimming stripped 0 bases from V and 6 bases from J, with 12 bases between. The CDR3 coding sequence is TGCGCCAGCAGCTTGGAGTGGTACGGCCATGGCTACACCTTC. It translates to CASSLEWYGHGYTF.

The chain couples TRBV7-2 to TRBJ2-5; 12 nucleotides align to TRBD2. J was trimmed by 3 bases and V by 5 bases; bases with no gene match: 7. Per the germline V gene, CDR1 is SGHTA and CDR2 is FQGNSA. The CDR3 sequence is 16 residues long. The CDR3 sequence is CASSRHRLAGEETQYF. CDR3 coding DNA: TGTGCCAGCAGCCGCCACCGACTAGCGGGAGAAGAGACCCAGTACTTC. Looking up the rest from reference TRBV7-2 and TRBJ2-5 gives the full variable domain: GAGVSQSPSNKVTEKGKDVELRCDPISGHTALYWYRQSLGQGLEFLIYFQGNSAPDKSGLPSDRFSAERTGGSVSTLTIQRTQQEDSAVYLCASSRHRLAGEETQYFGPGTRLLVL.

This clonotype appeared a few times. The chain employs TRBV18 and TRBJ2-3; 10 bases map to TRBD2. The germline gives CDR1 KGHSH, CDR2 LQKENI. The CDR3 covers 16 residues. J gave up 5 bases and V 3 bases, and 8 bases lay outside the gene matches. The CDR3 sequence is CASSPLSGRAGDTQYF. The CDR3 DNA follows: TGTGCCAGCTCACCCCTGAGCGGGAGGGCCGGAGATACGCAGTATTTT.

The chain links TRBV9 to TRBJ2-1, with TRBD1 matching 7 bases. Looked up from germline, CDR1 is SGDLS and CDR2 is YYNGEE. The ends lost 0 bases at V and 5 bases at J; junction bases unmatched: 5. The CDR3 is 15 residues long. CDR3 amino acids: CASSVELGGNNEQFF. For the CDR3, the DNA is TGTGCCAGCAGCGTAGAGTTAGGGGGCAACAATGAGCAGTTCTTC. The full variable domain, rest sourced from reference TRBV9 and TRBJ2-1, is DSGVTQTPKHLITATGQRVTLRCSPRSGDLSVYWYQQSLDQGLQFLIQYYNGEERAKGNILERFSAQQFPDLHSELNLSSLELGDSALYFCASSVELGGNNEQFFGPGTRLTVL.

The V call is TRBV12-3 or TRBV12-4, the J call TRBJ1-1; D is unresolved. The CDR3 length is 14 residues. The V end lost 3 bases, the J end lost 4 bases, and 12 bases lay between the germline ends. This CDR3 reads CASSFESVATEAFF. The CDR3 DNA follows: TGTGCCAGCAGTTTTGAGTCTGTGGCCACTGAAGCTTTCTTT.

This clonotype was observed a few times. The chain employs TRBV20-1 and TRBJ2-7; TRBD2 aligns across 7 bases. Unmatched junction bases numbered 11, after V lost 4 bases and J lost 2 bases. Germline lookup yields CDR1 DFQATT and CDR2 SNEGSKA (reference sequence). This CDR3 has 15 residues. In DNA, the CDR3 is TGCAGTGCTACCCGGAGTAGCGGGCTCCCCTACGAGCAGTACTTC. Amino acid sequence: CSATRSSGLPYEQYF.

Here the CDR3 DNA reads TGTGCCAGCAGCCACAAGGAAAGAGCGACCCAGTACTTC. Translation gives CASSHKERATQYF. V usage is TRBV3-1 and J usage is TRBJ2-5, with D unresolved. The CDR3 is made up of 13 amino acids. The V gene lost 3 bases and the J gene lost 7 bases, with 12 bases spanning the gap. The V gene's germline CDR1 is LGHDT and CDR2 YNNKEL (reference sequence).

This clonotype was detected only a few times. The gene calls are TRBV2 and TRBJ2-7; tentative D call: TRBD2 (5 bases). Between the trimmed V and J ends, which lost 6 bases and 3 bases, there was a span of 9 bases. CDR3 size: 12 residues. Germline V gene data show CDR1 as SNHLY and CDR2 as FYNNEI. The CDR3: CASRALVYEQYF. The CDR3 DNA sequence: TGTGCCAGCAGGGCACTAGTCTACGAGCAGTACTTC. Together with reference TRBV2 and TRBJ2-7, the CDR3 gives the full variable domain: EPEVTQTPSHQVTQMGQEVILRCVPISNHLYFYWYRQILGQKVEFLVSFYNNEISEKSEIFDDQFSVERPDGSNFTLKIRSTKLEDSAMYFCASRALVYEQYFGPGTRLTVT.

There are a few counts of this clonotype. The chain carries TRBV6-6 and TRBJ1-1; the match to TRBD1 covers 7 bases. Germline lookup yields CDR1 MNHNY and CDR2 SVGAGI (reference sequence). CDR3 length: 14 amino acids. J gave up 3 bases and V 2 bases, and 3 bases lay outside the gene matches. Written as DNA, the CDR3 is TGTGCCAGCAGTTACGTAGGACAGGACACTGAAGCTTTCTTT. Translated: CASSYVGQDTEAFF.

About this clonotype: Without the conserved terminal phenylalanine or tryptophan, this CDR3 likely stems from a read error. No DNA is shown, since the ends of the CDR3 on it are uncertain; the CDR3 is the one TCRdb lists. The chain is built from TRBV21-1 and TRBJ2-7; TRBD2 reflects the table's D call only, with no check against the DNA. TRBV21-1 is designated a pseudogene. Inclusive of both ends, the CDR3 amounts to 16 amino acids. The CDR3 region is CASSKSWTSGRKTQYL.

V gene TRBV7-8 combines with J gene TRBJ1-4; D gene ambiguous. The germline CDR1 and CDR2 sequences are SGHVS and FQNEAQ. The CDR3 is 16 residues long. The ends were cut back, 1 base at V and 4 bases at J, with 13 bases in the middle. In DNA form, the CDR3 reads TGTGCCAGCAGCTTAGAGAGGGCGGGAGTTAATGAAAAACTGTTTTTT. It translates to CASSLERAGVNEKLFF. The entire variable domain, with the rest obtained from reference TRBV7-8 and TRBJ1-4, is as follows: GAGVSQSPRYKVAKRGQDVALRCDPISGHVSLFWYQQALGQGPEFLTYFQNEAQLDKSGLPSDRFFAERPEGSVSTLKIQRTQQEDSAVYLCASSLERAGVNEKLFFGSGTQLSVL.

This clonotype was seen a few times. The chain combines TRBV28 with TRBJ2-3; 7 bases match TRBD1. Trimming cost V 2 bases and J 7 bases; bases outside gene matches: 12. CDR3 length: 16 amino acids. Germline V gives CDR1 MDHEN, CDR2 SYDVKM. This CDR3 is CASSLTQTGSVNTQYF. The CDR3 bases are TGTGCCAGCAGTTTAACCCAGACAGGGTCAGTAAATACGCAGTATTTT.

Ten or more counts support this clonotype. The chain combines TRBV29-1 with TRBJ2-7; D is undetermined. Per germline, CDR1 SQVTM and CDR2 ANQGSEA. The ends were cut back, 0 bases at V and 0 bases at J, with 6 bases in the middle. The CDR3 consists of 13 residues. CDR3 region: CSVEDPDSYEQYF. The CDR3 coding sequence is TGCAGCGTTGAAGACCCAGACTCCTACGAGCAGTACTTC.

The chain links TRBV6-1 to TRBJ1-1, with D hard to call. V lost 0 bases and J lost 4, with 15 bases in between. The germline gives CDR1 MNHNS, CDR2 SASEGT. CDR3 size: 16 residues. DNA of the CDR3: TGTGCCAGCAGTGAAGCGAAGGGAATACCCGGCACTGAAGCTTTCTTT. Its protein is CASSEAKGIPGTEAFF.

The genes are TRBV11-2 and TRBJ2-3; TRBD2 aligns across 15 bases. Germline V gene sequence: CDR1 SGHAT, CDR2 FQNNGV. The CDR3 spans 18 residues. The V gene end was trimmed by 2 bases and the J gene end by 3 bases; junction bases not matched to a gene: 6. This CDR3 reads CASSLIGGTSGRTDTQYF. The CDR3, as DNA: TGTGCCAGCAGCTTAATCGGCGGGACTAGCGGGAGGACAGATACGCAGTATTTT.

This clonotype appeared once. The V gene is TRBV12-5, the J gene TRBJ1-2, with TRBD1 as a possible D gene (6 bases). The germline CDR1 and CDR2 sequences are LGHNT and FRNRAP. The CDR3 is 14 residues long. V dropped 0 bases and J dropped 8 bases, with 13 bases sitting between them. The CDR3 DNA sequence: TGTGCTAGTGGTTTGGTTTACCGGGGGCCCGGCTACACCTTC. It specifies CASGLVYRGPGYTF. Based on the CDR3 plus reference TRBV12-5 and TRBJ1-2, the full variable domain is DARVTQTPRHKVTEMGQEVTMRCQPILGHNTVFWYRQTMMQGLELLAYFRNRAPLDDSGMPKDRFSAEMPDATLATLKIQPSEPRDSAVYFCASGLVYRGPGYTFGSGTRLTVV.

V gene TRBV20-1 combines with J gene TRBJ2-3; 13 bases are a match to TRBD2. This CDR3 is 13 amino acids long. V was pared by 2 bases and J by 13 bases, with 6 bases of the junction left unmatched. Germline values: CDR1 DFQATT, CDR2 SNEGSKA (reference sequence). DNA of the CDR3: TGCAGTGCTAGAACGACTAGCGGGGGGCTCGAGTATTTT. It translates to CSARTTSGGLEYF.

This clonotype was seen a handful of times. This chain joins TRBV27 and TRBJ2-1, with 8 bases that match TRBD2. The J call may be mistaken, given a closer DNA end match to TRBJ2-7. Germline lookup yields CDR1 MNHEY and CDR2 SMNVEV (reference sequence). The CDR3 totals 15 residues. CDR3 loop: CASSRGGSSYNEQYF. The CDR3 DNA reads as TGTGCCAGCAGTCGCGGGGGGAGCTCCTACAATGAGCAGTACTTC.